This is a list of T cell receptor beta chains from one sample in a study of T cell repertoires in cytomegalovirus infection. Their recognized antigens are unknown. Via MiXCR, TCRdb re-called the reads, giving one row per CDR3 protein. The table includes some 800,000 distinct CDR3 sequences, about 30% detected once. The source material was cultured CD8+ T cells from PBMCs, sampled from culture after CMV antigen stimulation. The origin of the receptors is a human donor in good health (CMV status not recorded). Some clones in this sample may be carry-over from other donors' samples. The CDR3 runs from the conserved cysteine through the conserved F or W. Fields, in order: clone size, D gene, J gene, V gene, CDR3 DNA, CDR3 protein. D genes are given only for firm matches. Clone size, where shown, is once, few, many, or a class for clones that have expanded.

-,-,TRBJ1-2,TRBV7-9,TGTGCCAGCAGCCCCCCCGGAGCAGCGCAGAACTATGGCTACACCTTC,CASSPPGAAQNYGYTF
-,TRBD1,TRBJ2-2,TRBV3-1,TGTGCCAGCAGCCAAGAAAGGGACAGGGTCCGGGGCACCGGGGAGCTGTTTTTT,CASSQERDRVRGTGELFF
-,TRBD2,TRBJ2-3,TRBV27,TGTGCCAGCCGACTAGCAATGACATATCCAGATACGCAGTATTTT,CASRLAMTYPDTQYF
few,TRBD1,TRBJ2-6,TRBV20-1,TGCAGTGCCCATCCGGGACAGGGGGCTCCCGGGGCCAACGTCCTGACTTTC,CSAHPGQGAPGANVLTF
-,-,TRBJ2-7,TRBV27,TGTGCCAACAGTATGGCCGAGGGGGTCTACGAGCAGTACTTC,CANSMAEGVYEQYF
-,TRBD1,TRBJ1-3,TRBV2,TGTGCCAGCAGAACAGGGGTTAGCTCTGGAAACACCATATATTTT,CASRTGVSSGNTIYF
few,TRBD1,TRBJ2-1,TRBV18,TGTGCCAGCTCACCGGACAGGGGGCGTTTCGATGAGCAGTTCTTC,CASSPDRGRFDEQFF
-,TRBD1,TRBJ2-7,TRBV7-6,TGTGCCAGCAGCTCCACCGGGACAGGGTCCTACGAGCAGTACTTC,CASSSTGTGSYEQYF
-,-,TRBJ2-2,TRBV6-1,TGTGCCAGCATCCTCATACTAGACGGCACCGGGGAGCTGTTTTTT,CASILILDGTGELFF
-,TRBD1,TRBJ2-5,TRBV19,TGTGCCAGCAACGCCGGACAGGGCTTAGAGACCCAGTACTTC,CASNAGQGLETQYF
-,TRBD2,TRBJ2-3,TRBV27,TGTGCCAGCAGTTTACTAGCGGGGCAGACAGATACGCAGTATTTT,CASSLLAGQTDTQYF
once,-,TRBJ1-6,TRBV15,TGTGCCACCAGCATCACCAGGGTCCGGTCACCCCTCCACTTT,CATSITRVRSPLHF
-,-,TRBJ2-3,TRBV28,TGTGCCAGCAGTTTTTCTGGGATATATCTCTCAGATACGCAGTATTTT,CASSFSGIYLSDTQYF
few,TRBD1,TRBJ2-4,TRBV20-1,TGCAGTGCCAAGGTCCGGGACAGCAAAAACATTCAGTACTTC,CSAKVRDSKNIQYF
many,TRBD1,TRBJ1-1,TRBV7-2,TGTGCCAGCAGCTTTAGGGCAGGGGGGGCTACTCAAACTCTGAACACTGAAGCTTTCTTT,CASSFRAGGATQTLNTEAFF
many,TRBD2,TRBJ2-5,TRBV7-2,TGTGCCAGCAGCCCGCCACGATACGGACTAGCGGGGACCCAGTACTTC,CASSPPRYGLAGTQYF